This T cell receptor (beta chain) came from a study of cytomegalovirus exposure and HLA in healthy donors. A multiplex PCR was run with 60 Vbeta primers and 13 Jbeta primers. Using immunoSEQ multiplex PCR, the repertoire was profiled, and TCRdb retains in-frame clones only, with some absent. The sample has under 200,000 clones, roughly 80% seen once; the top ten hold over 0.85%. CDR1 and CDR2 (germline): MNHNS, SASEGT. V lost 0 bases to trimming and J lost 3 bases, with 3 bases between them. This CDR3 has 12 amino acids. V is TRBV6-1 and J is TRBJ2-7; D gene ambiguous. The receptor was derived from a girl aged 2 to 10 in good health and CMV-seropositive. Sequenced input: PBMCs. The CDR3 DNA sequence: TGTGCCAGCAGTGAAGCTAACTACGAGCAGTACTTC. Its translation is CASSEANYEQYF.